This T cell receptor beta chain was obtained from a study of T cells in Graves' hyperthyroidism and ophthalmopathy. Notes on the study in general: Blood samples included most of the expanded thyroid clonotypes exceeding 0.001.

Details on this clonotype: Antigen specificity is unknown.

If no ophthalmopathy progression occurred within 18 months, Graves' hyperthyroidism was stable. Cells are PBMCs isolated from approximately 9.2 ml of fresh blood. Germline CDR1 reads SQVTM; CDR2 reads ANQGSEA. The V gene end was trimmed by 6 bases and the J gene end by 7 bases; junction bases not matched to a gene: 6. This CDR3 contains 13 residues. From RNA transcripts, TCR beta CDR3 regions were amplified. During a first-round RT-PCR of the TCR CDR3, the HTBI primer set was used. TCRdb re-analysed the multiplex PCR reads in MiXCR, keeping a single row per CDR3 protein. The sample has hundreds of thousands of distinct CDR3 sequences, around 39% seen once.

This receptor was taken from a man aged 18 to 35 with Graves' hyperthyroidism. Input material: blood. The rearrangement uses TRBV29-1 and TRBJ2-7; TRBD2 matches at 13 bases. The chain's CDR3 is CSVGLAGNLEQYF. The CDR3 bases are TGCAGCGTGGGACTAGCGGGAAATTTGGAGCAGTACTTC.